The rows below give T cell receptor beta chains drawn from one sample of a study of T cells after posttransplantation cyclophosphamide. Some clones are missing from TCRdb's copy, which holds only in-frame ones; the method was immunoSEQ multiplex PCR. The sample has thousands of clones, none seen only once; the top ten hold 23%. The source was PBMCs, collected 94 days after allogeneic stem cell transplant with posttransplant cyclophosphamide. Receptor source: a female patient between 55 and 75 years old who received an allogeneic stem cell transplant from an unrelated donor, was CMV-positive, and had acute GVHD only. Some T cells may be supplied by the graft donor. CDR3s include the opening cysteine and the closing phenylalanine or tryptophan. A D gene is named only where the DNA matches it firmly. Only some rows state a clone size, as once, few, many or a class for expanded clones.

TRBJ1-5,NA,TRBV2,many,15,TGTGCCAGCAGTGCCGACAGTTATAGCAATCAGCCCCAGCATTTT,CASSADSYSNQPQHF
TRBJ2-3,NA,TRBV11-2,many,15,TGTGCCAGCAGCTTTTCGGGACAATACACAGATACGCAGTATTTT,CASSFSGQYTDTQYF
TRBJ2-2,NA,TRBV7-8,many,11,TGTGCCAGCAGTATTACCGGGGAGCTGTTTTTT,CASSITGELFF
TRBJ2-7,TRBD2,TRBV7-2,many,16,TGTGCCAGCAGCCCGCCCGGGACTAGTGGTACCCACGAGCAGTACTTC,CASSPPGTSGTHEQYF
TRBJ2-1,NA,TRBV9,many,13,TGTGCCAGCAGCAGGGGGGGGGACAATGAGCAGTTCTTC,CASSRGGDNEQFF
TRBJ2-1,TRBD2,TRBV19,many,16,TGTGCCAGTAGTATTCTACTAGCGGGAGGTGACAATGAGCAGTTCTTC,CASSILLAGGDNEQFF
TRBJ1-2,NA,TRBV6-5,many,14,TGTGCCAGCGGCGCTGCGTCGGCGGGGATTGGCTACACCTTC,CASGAASAGIGYTF
TRBJ1-4,TRBD1,TRBV19,many,14,TGTGCCAGTAGCCTGGGACAGCCTTATGAAAAACTGTTTTTT,CASSLGQPYEKLFF
TRBJ1-6,NA,TRBV12-3/TRBV12-4,NA,14,TGTGCCAGCAGTCTAAGCTCCTATAATTCACCCCTCCACTTT,CASSLSSYNSPLHF
TRBJ2-3,NA,TRBV23-1,NA,15,TGCGCCAGCAGTCAATCCACAGGGCCGTTAGATACGCAGTATTTT,CASSQSTGPLDTQYF
TRBJ1-5,TRBD1,TRBV2,many,17,TGTGCCAGCCAACCGGGACAGGGGACCTATAGCAATCAGCCCCAGCATTTT,CASQPGQGTYSNQPQHF
TRBJ1-4,TRBD1,TRBV5-1,many,15,TGCGCCAGCAGCAACTACTTCGGGACAGCTGAAAAACTGTTTTTT,CASSNYFGTAEKLFF
TRBJ2-5,NA,TRBV6-6,few,16,TGTGCCAGCAGTTCCGACAGGTCCCCGTACCAAGAGACCCAGTACTTC,CASSSDRSPYQETQYF
TRBJ1-5,NA,TRBV12-3/TRBV12-4,many,14,TGTGCCAGCAGTCCCGCAGCGGGGACCCAGCCCCAGCATTTT,CASSPAAGTQPQHF
TRBJ2-1,TRBD2,TRBV11-2,many,15,TGTGCCAGCAGCCTTCTAGCGGGAGCGGGTAATGAGCAGTTCTTC,CASSLLAGAGNEQFF
TRBJ1-5,TRBD1,TRBV4-1,many,16,TGCGCCAGCAGCGAAGGAGAGCAGGGGGCTCTACGGCCCCAGCATTTT,CASSEGEQGALRPQHF
TRBJ2-3,TRBD2,TRBV28,NA,16,TGTGCCAGCAGTTTCAAAGCGGGAGGATCTACAGATACGCAGTATTTT,CASSFKAGGSTDTQYF
TRBJ2-2,TRBD1,TRBV5-1,few,15,TGCGCCAGCAGCAACGGACAGGGGAACACCGGGGAGCTGTTTTTT,CASSNGQGNTGELFF
TRBJ1-1,TRBD1,TRBV5-6,many,15,TGTGCCAGCAGCTTGTGGGACAGGGGAAACACTGAAGCTTTCTTT,CASSLWDRGNTEAFF
TRBJ1-5,TRBD1,TRBV12-3/TRBV12-4,many,14,TGTGCCAGCAGTTCTGGGACAGCTGGTCAGCCCCAGCATTTT,CASSSGTAGQPQHF
TRBJ2-7,TRBD1,TRBV15,many,15,TGTGCCACCAGCAGAGGACAGGGGGTTCGTTACGAGCAGTACTTC,CATSRGQGVRYEQYF
TRBJ2-7,TRBD2,TRBV2,medium-sized,16,TGTGCCAGCAGTGAAGGCCTAGCGGGAGAGTCCTACGAGCAGTACTTC,CASSEGLAGESYEQYF
TRBJ2-7,NA,TRBV5-1,many,18,TGCGCCAGCAGCTCGGACAGGGTTTCGCGGGGGAGAACCTACGAGCAGTACTTC,CASSSDRVSRGRTYEQYF
TRBJ2-2,TRBD2,TRBV5-4,many,14,TGTGCCAGCAGCCCAGGGACTAGCGGGGCCGGGCTGTTTTTT,CASSPGTSGAGLFF
TRBJ2-2,NA,TRBV5-4,many,14,TGTGCCAGCAGCAAAGGGGGGGACACCGGGGAGCTGTTTTTT,CASSKGGDTGELFF
TRBJ2-7,NA,TRBV7-9,many,14,TGTGCCAGCAGCTTATACACAGGGTCCTACGAGCAGTACTTC,CASSLYTGSYEQYF
TRBJ2-1,NA,TRBV5-4,medium-sized,15,TGTGCCAGCAGCCGGGACTCTGCGTCCTACAATGAGCAGTTCTTC,CASSRDSASYNEQFF
TRBJ2-2,TRBD1,TRBV7-3,few,15,TGTGCCAGCAGCTTACACAGGGGAAGCACCGGGGAGCTGTTTTTT,CASSLHRGSTGELFF
TRBJ2-2,NA,TRBV6-6,many,14,TGTGCCAGCAGTAGAGGACAAGACACCGGGGAGCTGTTTTTT,CASSRGQDTGELFF
TRBJ1-1,NA,TRBV5-1,many,15,TGCGCCAGCAGCTTGGTATTGGGGGGGAACACTGAAGCTTTCTTT,CASSLVLGGNTEAFF
TRBJ2-1,TRBD1,TRBV6-1,many,15,TGTGCCAGCAGTGTCTCCGGGACAGGTAGCGATGAGCAGTTCTTC,CASSVSGTGSDEQFF
TRBJ1-1,NA,TRBV19,many,13,TGTGCCAGTAGTCTACAGATGGAGGGTGAAGCTTTCTTT,CASSLQMEGEAFF
TRBJ1-1,TRBD1,TRBV18,many,18,TGTGCCAGCTCACACTCCCCCTTACAGGGGGCGGAAAACACTGAAGCTTTCTTT,CASSHSPLQGAENTEAFF
TRBJ2-6,NA,TRBV7-2,many,16,TGTGCCAGCAGCTTATCTCCGATGCGGGGGGCCAACGTCCTGACTTTC,CASSLSPMRGANVLTF
TRBJ2-2,TRBD1,TRBV28,many,14,TGTGCCAGCAGGAAGGCAGGGGGCCTAGGGGAGCTGTTTTTT,CASRKAGGLGELFF
TRBJ2-5,TRBD2,TRBV9,few,16,TGTGCCAGCAGCGTAGCGGGGACTAGCGGAGGAGAGACCCAGTACTTC,CASSVAGTSGGETQYF
TRBJ2-3,NA,TRBV14,many,15,TGTGCCAGCAGCCCGGGACAAGCTAGCACAGATACGCAGTATTTT,CASSPGQASTDTQYF
TRBJ2-3,TRBD2,TRBV11-2,many,16,TGTGCCAGCAGCCTCATAGCGGGAGCCTTCACAGATACGCAGTATTTT,CASSLIAGAFTDTQYF
TRBJ2-2,NA,TRBV4-3,NA,15,TGCGCCAGCAGCCAAGAGGTGGTAGGGACCGGGGAGCTGTTTTTT,CASSQEVVGTGELFF
TRBJ1-2,NA,TRBV7-9,many,14,TGTGCCAGCAGCTTCCCAGTATCTAACTATGGCTACACCTTC,CASSFPVSNYGYTF
TRBJ1-4,TRBD1,TRBV10-2,many,14,TGCGCCAGCAGCTCCGGGACAGGGTTTCAAAAACTGTTTTTT,CASSSGTGFQKLFF
TRBJ1-4,NA,TRBV6-1,many,15,TGTGCCAGCAGTCCCCGACAGGATTGGAATGAAAAACTGTTTTTT,CASSPRQDWNEKLFF
TRBJ1-5,NA,TRBV12-3/TRBV12-4,few,18,TGTGCCAGCAGTTTATCCTTAATAAACTCCGGGGGGAGTCAGCCCCAGCATTTT,CASSLSLINSGGSQPQHF
TRBJ2-3,NA,TRBV6-5,many,13,TGTGCCAGCAGTGGTACAGGGCCAGATACGCAGTATTTT,CASSGTGPDTQYF
TRBJ1-1,NA,TRBV7-2,many,11,TGTGCCAGCAGCAAGGCCTCTGAAGCTTTCTTT,CASSKASEAFF
TRBJ2-5,NA,TRBV15,NA,15,TGTGCCACCAGCAGAGGGCGACAAGACCAAGAGACCCAGTACTTC,CATSRGRQDQETQYF
TRBJ2-2,NA,TRBV5-1,many,13,TGCGCCAGCAGCTTGGTAGGGACCGGGGAGCTGTTTTTT,CASSLVGTGELFF
TRBJ2-1,NA,TRBV6-2/TRBV6-3,few,16,TGTGCCAGCAGTTACTCGTTCTGGACGGGGGACAATGAGCAGTTCTTC,CASSYSFWTGDNEQFF
TRBJ2-2,NA,TRBV7-4,many,16,TGTGCCAGCAGCCAAACCTGCGCAGGGTACACCGGGGAGCTGTTTTTT,CASSQTCAGYTGELFF